This T cell receptor beta chain is from a study of immune heterogeneity within non-small cell lung tumors (dated by TCRdb to the late 2010s). The study in broad terms: By histology, the tumors were a few squamous cell carcinomas, around 10 non-squamous carcinomas and 1 tumor not otherwise specified. For mutant peptides 8 to 11 amino acids long, netMHCpan-3.0 predicted neoantigen binding to the HLA alleles of each patient. TCR repertoires were analyzed from some 57 tumor loci of approximately 14 patients, while transcriptome data covered only 35 to 45 loci from roughly 12 patients. Whole-exome sequencing, RNA-seq and TCR beta repertoire sequencing were combined for multiple spatially distinct regions from each NSCLC tumor so that intratumoral immune heterogeneity could be examined.

A multiplex PCR system amplified the TCR beta CDR3 region, with a first 10-cycle round using 32 V-gene forward and 13 J-gene reverse primers. The first PCR round used a QIAGEN Multiplex PCR Kit, and the primer sequences were filed in Chinese patent CN105087789A. A second PCR round added Illumina universal primers using the Phusion High-Fidelity PCR Kit. TCR libraries were paired-end sequenced at 151 bp read length on the Illumina HiSeq X Ten platform. For the original study's pipeline: Cutadapt was used to discard reads without multiplex PCR primers, PEAR merged the read pairs, and MiXCR with default settings called the CDR3 regions. Shannon entropy measured repertoire diversity, while clonality was calculated as one minus the Shannon entropy divided by the ln of the count of productive unique sequences. Clonotypes at a frequency of at least 0.5% were defined as dominant or high-frequency T-cell clones. TCRdb reworked the public reads: Q25 trimming with fastp, MiXCR clone assembly, productive beta chains retained. Under each unique CDR3 protein, matching rows form one entry showing the most common genes and DNA. The V and J calls, along with clone size, are taken from TCRdb and not from the paper's own processing. This sample is represented by 7,200 or so distinct CDR3 sequences; 22% of them were singletons. The biggest ten clones account for around 15% of the sample.

For this clonotype: The clone's antigen remains unknown. This may stem from a read error, because a much larger clone lies one nucleotide away.

Broader findings and caveats from the paper: Individual patients mostly had different high-frequency TCR beta clonotypes. Within a given patient, the same dominant CDR3B clonotypes showed up repeatedly across loci, although different tumor locations also carried unique high-frequency clones. Local tumor mutational burden and local T-cell repertoire clonality had a statistically significant but moderate positive correlation (R about 0.3).

The CDR3, from cysteine to phenylalanine, totals 14 residues. The kept DNA is CDR3 alone, 42 bases in frame from the first base. From the germline V gene, CDR1 is KGHSH and CDR2 is LQKENI. V is trimmed back by 6 bases and J by 8 bases, and the junction contains 6 bases that no gene match accounts for. For the TCR template, genomic DNA was extracted from bulk tumor tissue, and approximately 640 ng of gDNA was amplified for each sample. Multiple biopsies per primary tumor were taken during surgery, spaced as far apart as possible within the tumor mass. Patients in the study cohort, which was described as untreated, were newly diagnosed NSCLC cases going through curative surgery. The samples came from over twelve patients with newly diagnosed non-small cell lung cancer who were having surgery intended to be curative. Two independent pathologists examined the resected tumor masses. Only high-quality DNA and RNA samples were carried forward to sequencing.

This sequence was found in a man between 60 and 75 years old with non-small cell lung cancer. Recombination connected TRBV18 to TRBJ2-1; TRBD2 matches 11 bases in the middle. Sequenced: lung tumor tissue. The CDR3 reads CASSMTSGIDEQFF. The DNA reads as follows: TGTGCCAGCTCTATGACTAGCGGGATAGATGAGCAGTTCTTC.